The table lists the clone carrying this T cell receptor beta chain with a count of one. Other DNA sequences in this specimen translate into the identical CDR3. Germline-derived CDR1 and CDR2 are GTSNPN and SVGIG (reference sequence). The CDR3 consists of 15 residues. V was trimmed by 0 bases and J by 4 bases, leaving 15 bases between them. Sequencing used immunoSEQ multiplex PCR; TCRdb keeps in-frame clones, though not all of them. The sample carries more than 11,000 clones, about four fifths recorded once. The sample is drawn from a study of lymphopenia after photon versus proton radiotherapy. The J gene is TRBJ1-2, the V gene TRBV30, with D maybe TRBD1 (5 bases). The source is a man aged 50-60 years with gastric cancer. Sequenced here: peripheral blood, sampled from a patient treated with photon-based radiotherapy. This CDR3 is CAWSVGRSWGYGYTF. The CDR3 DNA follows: TGTGCCTGGAGTGTGGGGCGGAGTTGGGGCTATGGCTACACCTTC.